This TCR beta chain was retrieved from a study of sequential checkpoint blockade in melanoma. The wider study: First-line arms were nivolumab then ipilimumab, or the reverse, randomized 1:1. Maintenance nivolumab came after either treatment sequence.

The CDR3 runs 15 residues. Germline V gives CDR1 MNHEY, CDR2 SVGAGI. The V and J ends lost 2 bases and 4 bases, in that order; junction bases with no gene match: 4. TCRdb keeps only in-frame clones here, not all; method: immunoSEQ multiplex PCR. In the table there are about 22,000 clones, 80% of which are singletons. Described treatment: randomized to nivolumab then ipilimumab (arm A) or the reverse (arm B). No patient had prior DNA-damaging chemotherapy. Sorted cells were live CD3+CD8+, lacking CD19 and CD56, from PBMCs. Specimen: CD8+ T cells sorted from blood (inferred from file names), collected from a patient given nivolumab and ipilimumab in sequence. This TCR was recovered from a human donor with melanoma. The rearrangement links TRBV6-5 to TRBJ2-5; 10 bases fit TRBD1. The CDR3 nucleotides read TGTGCCAGCAGTTACGGGACAGGGGTAGGAGAGACCCAGTACTTC. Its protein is CASSYGTGVGETQYF.